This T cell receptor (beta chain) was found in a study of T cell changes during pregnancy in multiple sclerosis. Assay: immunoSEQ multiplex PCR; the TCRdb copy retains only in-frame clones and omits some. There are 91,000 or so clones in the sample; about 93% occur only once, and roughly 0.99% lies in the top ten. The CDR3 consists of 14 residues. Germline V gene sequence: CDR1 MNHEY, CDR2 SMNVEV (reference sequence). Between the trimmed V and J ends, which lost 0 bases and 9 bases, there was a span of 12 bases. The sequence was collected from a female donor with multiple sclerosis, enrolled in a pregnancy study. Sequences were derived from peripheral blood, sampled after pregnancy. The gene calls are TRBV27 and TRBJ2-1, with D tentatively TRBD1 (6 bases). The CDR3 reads CASSLSGQLGEQFF. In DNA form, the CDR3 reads TGTGCCAGCAGTTTATCTGGACAGCTCGGTGAGCAGTTCTTC.